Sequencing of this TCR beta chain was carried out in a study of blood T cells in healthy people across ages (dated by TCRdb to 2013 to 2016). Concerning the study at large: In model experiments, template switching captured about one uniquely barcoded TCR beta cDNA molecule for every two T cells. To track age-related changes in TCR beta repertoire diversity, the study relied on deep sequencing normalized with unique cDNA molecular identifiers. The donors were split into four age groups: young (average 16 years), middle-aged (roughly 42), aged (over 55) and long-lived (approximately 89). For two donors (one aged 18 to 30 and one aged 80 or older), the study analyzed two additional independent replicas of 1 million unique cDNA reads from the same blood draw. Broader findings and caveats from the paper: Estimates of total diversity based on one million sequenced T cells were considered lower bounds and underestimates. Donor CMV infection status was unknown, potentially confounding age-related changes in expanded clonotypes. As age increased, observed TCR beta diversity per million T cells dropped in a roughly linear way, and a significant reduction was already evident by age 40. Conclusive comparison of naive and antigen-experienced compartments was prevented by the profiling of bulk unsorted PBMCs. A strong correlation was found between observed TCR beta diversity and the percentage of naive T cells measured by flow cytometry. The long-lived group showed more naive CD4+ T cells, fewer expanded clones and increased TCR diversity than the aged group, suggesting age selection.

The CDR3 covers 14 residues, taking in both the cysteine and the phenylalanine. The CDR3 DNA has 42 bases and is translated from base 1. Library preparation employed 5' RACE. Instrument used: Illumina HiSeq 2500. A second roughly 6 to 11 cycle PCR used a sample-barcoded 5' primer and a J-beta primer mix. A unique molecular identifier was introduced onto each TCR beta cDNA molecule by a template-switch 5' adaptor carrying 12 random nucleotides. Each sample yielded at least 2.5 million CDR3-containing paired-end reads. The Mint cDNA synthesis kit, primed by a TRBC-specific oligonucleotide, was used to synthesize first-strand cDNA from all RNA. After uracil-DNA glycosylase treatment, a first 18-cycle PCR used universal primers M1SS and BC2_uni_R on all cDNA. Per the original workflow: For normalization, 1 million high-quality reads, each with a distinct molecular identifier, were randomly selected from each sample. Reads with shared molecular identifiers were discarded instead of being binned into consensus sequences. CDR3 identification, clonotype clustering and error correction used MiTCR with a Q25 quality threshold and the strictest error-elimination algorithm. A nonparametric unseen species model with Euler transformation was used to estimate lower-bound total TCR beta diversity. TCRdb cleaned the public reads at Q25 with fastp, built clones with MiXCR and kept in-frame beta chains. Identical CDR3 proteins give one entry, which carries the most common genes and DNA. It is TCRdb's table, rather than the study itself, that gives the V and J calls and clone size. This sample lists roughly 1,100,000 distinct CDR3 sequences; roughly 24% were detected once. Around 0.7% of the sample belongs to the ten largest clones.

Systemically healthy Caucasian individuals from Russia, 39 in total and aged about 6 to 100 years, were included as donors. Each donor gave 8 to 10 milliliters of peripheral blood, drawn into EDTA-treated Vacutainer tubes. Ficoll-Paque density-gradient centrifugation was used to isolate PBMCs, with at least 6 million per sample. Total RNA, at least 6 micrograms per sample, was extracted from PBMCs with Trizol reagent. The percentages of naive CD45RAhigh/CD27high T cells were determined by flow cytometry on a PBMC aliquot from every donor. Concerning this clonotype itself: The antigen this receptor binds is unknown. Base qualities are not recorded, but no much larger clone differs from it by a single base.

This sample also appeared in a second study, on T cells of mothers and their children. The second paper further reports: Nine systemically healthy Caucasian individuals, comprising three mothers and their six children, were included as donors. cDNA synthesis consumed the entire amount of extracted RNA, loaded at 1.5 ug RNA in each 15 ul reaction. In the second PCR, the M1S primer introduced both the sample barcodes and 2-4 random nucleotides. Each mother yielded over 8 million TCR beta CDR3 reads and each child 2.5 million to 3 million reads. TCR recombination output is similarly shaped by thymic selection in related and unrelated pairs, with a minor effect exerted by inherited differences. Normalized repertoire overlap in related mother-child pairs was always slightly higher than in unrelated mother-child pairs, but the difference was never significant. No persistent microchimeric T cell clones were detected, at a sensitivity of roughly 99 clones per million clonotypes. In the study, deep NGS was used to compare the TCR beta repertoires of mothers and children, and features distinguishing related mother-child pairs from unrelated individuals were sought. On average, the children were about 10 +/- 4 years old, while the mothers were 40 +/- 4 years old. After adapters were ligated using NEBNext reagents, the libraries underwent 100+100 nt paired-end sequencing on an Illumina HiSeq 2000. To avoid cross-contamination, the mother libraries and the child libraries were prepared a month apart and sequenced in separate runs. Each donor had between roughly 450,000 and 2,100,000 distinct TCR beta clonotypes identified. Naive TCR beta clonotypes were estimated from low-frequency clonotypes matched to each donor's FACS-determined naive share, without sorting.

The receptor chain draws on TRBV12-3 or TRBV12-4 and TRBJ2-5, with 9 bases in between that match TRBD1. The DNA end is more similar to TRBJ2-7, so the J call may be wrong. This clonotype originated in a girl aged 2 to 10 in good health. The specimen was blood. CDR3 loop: CASSPGTGRDEQYF. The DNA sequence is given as TGTGCCAGCAGTCCCGGGACAGGGAGGGACGAGCAGTACTTC.